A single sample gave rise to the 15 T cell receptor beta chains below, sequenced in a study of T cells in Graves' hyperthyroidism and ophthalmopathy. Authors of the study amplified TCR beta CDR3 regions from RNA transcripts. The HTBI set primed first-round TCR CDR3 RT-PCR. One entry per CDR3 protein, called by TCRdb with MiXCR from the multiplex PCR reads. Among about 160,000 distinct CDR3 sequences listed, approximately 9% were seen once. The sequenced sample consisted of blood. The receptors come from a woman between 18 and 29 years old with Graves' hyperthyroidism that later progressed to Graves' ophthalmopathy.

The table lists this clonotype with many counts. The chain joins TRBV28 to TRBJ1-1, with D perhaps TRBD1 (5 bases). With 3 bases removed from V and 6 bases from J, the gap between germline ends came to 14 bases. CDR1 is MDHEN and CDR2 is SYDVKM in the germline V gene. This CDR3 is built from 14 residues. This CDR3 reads CASSFEGPRAEAFF. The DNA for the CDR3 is TGTGCCAGCAGTTTTGAGGGGCCCAGGGCTGAAGCTTTCTTT.

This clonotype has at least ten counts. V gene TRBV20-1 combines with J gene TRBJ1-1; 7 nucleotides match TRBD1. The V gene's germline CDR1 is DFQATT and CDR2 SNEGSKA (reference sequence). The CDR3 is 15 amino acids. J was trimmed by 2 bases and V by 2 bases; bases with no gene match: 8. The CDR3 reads CSARPRGTANTEAFF. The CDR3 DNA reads TGCAGTGCTAGACCCCGTGGGACAGCTAACACTGAAGCTTTCTTT.

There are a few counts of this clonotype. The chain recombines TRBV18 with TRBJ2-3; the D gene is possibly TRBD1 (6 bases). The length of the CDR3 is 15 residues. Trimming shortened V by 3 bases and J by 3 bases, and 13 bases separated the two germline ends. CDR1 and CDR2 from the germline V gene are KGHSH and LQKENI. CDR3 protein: CASSPAPGVTDTQYF. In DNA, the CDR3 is TGTGCCAGCTCACCTGCGCCAGGGGTTACAGATACGCAGTATTTT.

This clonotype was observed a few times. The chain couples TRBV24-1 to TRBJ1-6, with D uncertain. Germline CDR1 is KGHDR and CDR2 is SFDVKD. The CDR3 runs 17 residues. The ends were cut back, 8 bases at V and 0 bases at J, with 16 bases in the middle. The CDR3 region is CATTEVLGSSYNSPLHF. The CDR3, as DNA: TGTGCCACCACCGAGGTATTGGGTTCCTCCTATAATTCACCCCTCCACTTT.

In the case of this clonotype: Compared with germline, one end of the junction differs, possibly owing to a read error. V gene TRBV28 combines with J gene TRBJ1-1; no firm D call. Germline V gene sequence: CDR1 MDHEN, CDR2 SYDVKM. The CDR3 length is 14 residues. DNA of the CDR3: TGTGCCAGCAGTTTCGGCAGATTGAACACTGAAGCTTCCTTT. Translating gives CASSFGRLNTEASF.

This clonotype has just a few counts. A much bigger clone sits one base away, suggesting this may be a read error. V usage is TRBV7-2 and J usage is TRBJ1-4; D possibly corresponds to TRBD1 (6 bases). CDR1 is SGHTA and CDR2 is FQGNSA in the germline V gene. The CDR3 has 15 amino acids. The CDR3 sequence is CASSLGGAEGEKLLF. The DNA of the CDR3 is TGTGCCAGCAGCTTAGGGGGGGCCGAGGGAGAAAAACTGCTTTTT.

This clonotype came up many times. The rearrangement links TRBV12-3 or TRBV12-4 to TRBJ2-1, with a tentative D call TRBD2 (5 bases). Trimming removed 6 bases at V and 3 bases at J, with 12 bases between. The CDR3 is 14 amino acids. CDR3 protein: CASRPRGGYNEQFF. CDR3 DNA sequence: TGTGCCAGCAGGCCGCGAGGAGGCTACAATGAGCAGTTCTTC.

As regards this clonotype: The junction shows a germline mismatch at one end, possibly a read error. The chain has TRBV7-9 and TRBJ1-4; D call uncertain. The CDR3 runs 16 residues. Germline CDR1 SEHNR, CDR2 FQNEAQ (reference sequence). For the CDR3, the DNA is TGTGCCGGCAGCTTAGCGCCTATATCGGGGAATGAAAAACTGTTTTTT. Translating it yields CAGSLAPISGNEKLFF.

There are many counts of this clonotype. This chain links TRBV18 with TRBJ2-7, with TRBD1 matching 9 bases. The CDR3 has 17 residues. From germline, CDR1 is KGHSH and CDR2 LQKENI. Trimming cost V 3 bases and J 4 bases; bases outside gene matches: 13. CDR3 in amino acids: CASSPRPLGTGTYEQYF. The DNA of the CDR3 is TGTGCCAGCTCACCGCGTCCCCTGGGGACAGGGACTTACGAGCAGTACTTC.

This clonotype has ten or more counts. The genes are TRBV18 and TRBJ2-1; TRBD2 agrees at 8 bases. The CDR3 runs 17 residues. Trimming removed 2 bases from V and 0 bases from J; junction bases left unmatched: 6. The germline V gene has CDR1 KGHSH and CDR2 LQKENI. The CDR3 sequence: CASSPLERGSSYNEQFF. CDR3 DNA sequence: TGTGCCAGCTCACCATTAGAGCGGGGGAGCTCCTACAATGAGCAGTTCTTC.

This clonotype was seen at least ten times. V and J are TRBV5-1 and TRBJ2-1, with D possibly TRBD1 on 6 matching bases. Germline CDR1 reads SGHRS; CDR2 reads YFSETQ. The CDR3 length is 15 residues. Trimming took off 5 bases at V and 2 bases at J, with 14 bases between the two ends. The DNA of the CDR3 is TGCGCCAGCAGAACAGGGTCGGTGGCCTACAATGAGCAGTTCTTC. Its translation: CASRTGSVAYNEQFF.

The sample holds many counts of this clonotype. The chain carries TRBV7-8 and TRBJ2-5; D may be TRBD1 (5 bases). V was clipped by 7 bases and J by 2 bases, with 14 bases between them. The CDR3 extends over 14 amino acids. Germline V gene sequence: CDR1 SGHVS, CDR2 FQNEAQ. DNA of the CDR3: TGTGCCAGCATAATTGACAGCTTTCAAGAGACCCAGTACTTC. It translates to CASIIDSFQETQYF.

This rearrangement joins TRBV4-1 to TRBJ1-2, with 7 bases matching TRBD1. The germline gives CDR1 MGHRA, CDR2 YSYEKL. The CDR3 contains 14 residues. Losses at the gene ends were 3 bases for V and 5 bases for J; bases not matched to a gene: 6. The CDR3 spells CASSQEGAPYGYTF. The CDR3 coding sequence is TGCGCCAGCAGCCAGGAGGGGGCCCCGTATGGCTACACCTTC.

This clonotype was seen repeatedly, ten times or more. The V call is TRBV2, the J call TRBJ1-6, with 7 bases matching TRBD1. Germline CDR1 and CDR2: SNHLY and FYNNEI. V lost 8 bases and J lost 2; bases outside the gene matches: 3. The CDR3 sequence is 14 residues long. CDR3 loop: CASETGTYNSPLHF. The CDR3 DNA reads TGTGCCAGCGAGACAGGGACCTATAATTCACCCCTCCACTTT.

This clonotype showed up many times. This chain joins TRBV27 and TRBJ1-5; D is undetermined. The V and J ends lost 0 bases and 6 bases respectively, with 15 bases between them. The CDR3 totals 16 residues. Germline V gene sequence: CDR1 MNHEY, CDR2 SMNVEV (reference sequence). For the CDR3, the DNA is TGTGCCAGCAGTTTATCGCCCGTCATCGGAAGTCAGCCCCAGCATTTT. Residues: CASSLSPVIGSQPQHF.